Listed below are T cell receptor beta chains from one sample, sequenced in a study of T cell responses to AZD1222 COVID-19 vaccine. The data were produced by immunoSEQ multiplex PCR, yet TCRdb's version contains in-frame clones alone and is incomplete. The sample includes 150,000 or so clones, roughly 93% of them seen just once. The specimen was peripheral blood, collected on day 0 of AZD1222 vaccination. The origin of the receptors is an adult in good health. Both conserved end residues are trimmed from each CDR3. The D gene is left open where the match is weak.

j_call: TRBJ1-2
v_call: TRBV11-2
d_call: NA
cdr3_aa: ASSPRGGIANYGYT

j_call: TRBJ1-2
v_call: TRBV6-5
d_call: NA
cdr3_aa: ASSYSIGGKGYGYT

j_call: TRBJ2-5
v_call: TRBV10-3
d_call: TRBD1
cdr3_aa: AIKGTAQETQY

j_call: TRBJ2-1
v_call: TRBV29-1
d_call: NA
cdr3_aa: SVVLPYNEQF

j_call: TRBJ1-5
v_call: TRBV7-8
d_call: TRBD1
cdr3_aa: ASSLEGQYSNQPQH

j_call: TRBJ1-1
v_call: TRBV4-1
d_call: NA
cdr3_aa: ATRNRDWEGNEAF

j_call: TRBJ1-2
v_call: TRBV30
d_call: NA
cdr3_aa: AWSPGQNYGYT

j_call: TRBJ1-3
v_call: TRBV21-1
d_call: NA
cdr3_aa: ASSRSGPVGRHSGNTIY

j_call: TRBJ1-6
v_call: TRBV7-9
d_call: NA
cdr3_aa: ASRIGDSPLH

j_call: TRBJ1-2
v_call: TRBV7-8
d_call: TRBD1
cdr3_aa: ASSSGQPRITYYGYT

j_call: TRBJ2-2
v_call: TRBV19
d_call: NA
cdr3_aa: ASSRHNRVTNTGELF

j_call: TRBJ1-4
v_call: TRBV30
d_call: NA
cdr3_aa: AWRDSNEKLF